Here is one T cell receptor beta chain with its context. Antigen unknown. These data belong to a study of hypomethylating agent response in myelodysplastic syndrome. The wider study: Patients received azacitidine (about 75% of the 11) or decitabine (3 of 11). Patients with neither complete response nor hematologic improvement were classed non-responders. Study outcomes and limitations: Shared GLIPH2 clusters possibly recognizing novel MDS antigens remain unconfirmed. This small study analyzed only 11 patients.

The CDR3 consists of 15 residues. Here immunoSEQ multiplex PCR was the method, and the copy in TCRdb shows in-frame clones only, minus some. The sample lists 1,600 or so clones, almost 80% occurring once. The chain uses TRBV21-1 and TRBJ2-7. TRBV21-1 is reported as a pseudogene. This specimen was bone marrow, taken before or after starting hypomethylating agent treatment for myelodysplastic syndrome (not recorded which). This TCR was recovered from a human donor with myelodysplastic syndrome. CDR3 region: CASSKVKGGSYEQYF. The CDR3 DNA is TGTGCCAGCAGCAAAGTAAAGGGGGGATCCTACGAGCAGTACTTC.